The source of this T cell receptor beta chain is a study of blood T cell repertoires in COVID-19. Using immunoSEQ multiplex PCR, the repertoire was profiled, and TCRdb retains in-frame clones only, with some absent. The data show fewer than 400,000 clones, around 90% seen once. The CDR3 has 15 amino acids. The J segment lost 8 bases and the V segment lost 5 bases, leaving 10 bases of the junction unmatched. CDR1 MNHEY and CDR2 SMNVEV come from the germline V gene (reference sequence). The TCR comes from a woman in her twenties or thirties who had recovered from COVID-19. The chain combines TRBV27 with TRBJ1-2; 11 nucleotides agree with TRBD1. Source material: PBMCs or T cells enriched from blood (not recorded which). The CDR3 nucleotides are TGTGCCAGCAGTCCGCGTGGACAGGGGGCGGGCGGCTACACCTTC. Its protein product is CASSPRGQGAGGYTF.